This record covers a single T cell receptor beta chain. Germline CDR1 is SGHRS and CDR2 is YFSETQ. This CDR3 has 15 amino acids. V was pared by 1 base and J by 2 bases, with 6 bases of the junction left unmatched. This sample stems from a study of CD8 T cell repertoires and HIV-1 epitope variants. Generated by immunoSEQ multiplex PCR, the TCRdb table keeps only in-frame clones and is missing some. Of roughly 100,000 clones in the sample, almost 75% were seen once. The sequencing input was uncultured baseline CD8+ T cells from peripheral blood mononuclear cells (PBMCs). The TCR originated in a male donor with HIV. The V gene is TRBV5-1, the J gene TRBJ2-7, with 7 nucleotides matching TRBD2. The CDR3 loop is CASSLRAGPPYEQYF. DNA for the CDR3: TGCGCCAGCAGCTTGCGAGCGGGGCCACCCTACGAGCAGTACTTC.